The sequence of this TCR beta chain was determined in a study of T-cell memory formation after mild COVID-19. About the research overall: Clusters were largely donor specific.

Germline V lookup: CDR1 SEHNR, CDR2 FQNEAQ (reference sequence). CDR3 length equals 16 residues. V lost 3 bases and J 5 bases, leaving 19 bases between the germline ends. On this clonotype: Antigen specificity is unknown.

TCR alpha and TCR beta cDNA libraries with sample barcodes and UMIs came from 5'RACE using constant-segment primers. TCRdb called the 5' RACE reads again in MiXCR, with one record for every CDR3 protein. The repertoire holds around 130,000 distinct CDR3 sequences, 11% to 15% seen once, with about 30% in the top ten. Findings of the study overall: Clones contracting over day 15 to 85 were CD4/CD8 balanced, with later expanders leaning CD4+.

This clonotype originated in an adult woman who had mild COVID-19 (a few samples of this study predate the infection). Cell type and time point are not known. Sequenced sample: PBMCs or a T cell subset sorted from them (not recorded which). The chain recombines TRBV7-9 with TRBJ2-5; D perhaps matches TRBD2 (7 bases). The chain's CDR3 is CASSFPYGGAQETQYF. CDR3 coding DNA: TGTGCCAGCAGCTTCCCCTATGGGGGGGCGCAGGAGACCCAGTACTTC.